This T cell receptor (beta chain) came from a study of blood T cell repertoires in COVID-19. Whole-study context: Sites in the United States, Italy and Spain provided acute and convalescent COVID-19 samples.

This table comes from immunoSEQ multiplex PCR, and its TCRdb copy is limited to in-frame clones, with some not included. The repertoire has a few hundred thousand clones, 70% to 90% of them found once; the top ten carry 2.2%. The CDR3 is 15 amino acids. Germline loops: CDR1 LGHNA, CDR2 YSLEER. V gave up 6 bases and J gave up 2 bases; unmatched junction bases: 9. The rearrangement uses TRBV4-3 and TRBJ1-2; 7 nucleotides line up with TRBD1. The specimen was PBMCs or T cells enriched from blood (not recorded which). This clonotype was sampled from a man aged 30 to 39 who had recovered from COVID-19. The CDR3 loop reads CASRPTGTENYGYTF. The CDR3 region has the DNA TGCGCCAGCAGACCTACCGGGACAGAAAACTATGGCTACACCTTC.